Described below is a single TCR beta chain sequence and its context. Germline V lookup: CDR1 MNHNS, CDR2 SASEGT. The V end was cut by 5 bases, the J end by 6 bases, with 20 bases between. The CDR3 extends over 15 amino acids. This sample is part of a study of cytomegalovirus exposure and HLA in healthy donors. PCR was performed using 60 Vbeta and 13 Jbeta primers. Data came from immunoSEQ multiplex PCR; TCRdb stores just in-frame clones and leaves some out. The sample shows about 130,000 clones, 80% of them seen only once. This sequence joins TRBV6-1 and TRBJ2-7; D is perhaps TRBD1 (6 bases). The sequence came from a man aged 25-45 years in good health and CMV-seronegative. Sequencing used PBMCs. The CDR3 reads CASSHPGHPRLEQYF. Here the CDR3 DNA reads TGTGCCAGCAGTCATCCGGGACACCCGAGGCTCGAGCAGTACTTC.